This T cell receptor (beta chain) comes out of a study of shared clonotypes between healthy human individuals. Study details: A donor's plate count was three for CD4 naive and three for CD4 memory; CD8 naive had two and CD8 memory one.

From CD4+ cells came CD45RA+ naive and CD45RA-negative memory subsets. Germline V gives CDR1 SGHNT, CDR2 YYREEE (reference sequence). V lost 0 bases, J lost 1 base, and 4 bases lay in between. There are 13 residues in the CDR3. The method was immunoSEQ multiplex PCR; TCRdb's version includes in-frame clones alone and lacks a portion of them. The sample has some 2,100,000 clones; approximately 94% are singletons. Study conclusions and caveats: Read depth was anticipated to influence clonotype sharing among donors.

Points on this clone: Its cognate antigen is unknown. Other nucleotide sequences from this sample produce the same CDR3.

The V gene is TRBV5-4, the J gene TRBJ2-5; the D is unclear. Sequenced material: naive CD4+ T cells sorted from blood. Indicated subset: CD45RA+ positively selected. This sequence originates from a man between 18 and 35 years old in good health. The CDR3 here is CASSLVSQETQYF. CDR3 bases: TGTGCCAGCAGCTTGGTAAGCCAAGAGACCCAGTACTTC.